A single count supports the clone carrying this TCR beta chain. The method was immunoSEQ multiplex PCR; TCRdb's version includes in-frame clones alone and lacks a portion of them. Among under 200,000 clones listed, more than 70% were seen once. The sample is drawn from a study of blood T cell repertoires in COVID-19. Background on the study: Acute and convalescent COVID-19 samples came from the United States, Italy and Spain.

The receptor's source is a man aged 50 to 59 with active or convalescent COVID-19. Sequenced material: peripheral blood.

The DNA of the CDR3 is TGTGCCTGGAGTGTTTTGACTTCTAAAAAGACCCAGTACTTC. Its protein product is CAWSVLTSKKTQYF. The rearrangement uses TRBV30 and TRBJ2-5; D unclear. CDR3 length equals 14 residues. Germline-derived CDR1 and CDR2 are GTSNPN and SVGIG (reference sequence). The germline V and J ends were trimmed by 0 bases and 6 bases, with 14 bases remaining between them.